This T cell receptor (beta chain) was obtained from a study of T cell responses to AZD1222 COVID-19 vaccine. The data were produced by immunoSEQ multiplex PCR, yet TCRdb's version contains in-frame clones alone and is incomplete. The sample holds about 96,000 clones; roughly 90% are singletons and the top ten take approximately 24%. This clone has more than one count but fewer than ten. Germline values: CDR1 SEHNR, CDR2 FQNEAQ (reference sequence). V lost 5 bases to trimming and J lost 5 bases, with 4 bases between them. The CDR3 runs to 11 residues. The clonotype comes from an adult in good health. The sequenced sample was peripheral blood, obtained on day 0 of AZD1222 vaccination. The chain carries TRBV7-9 and TRBJ2-1, with no clear D. CDR3 amino acids: CASSENNEQFF. CDR3 in DNA: TGTGCCAGCAGCGAAAACAATGAGCAGTTCTTC.